The sequence of this T cell receptor (beta chain) was determined in a study of blood T cell repertoires in COVID-19. Study context: Samples taken during acute and convalescent COVID-19 were collected in the United States, Italy and Spain.

Self-reported history from a screening survey and questionnaire set each donor's cohort. In the source study's methods: Researchers report that nucleated cell counts were estimated from reference gene primer amplification. Profiling relied on immunoSEQ multiplex PCR, and the TCRdb table lists in-frame clones only, not all of them. Clone size and the V and J calls come from that table; the DNA yielded D and trimming. The sample consists of roughly 260,000 clones, about 89% of them appearing once. There are 19 residues in the CDR3. Germline assignment: CDR1 SNHLY and CDR2 FYNNEI. V was pared by 6 bases and J by 2 bases, with 15 bases of the junction left unmatched.

The V call is TRBV2, the J call TRBJ2-3, with TRBD2 matching 12 bases. This sequence was found in a human donor in a cohort exposed to, infected with or recovered from COVID-19 (not recorded which). The donor label of this sample is uncertain. Sequenced material: PBMCs or T cells enriched from blood (not recorded which). The CDR3 here is CASSPVLAGGRRFTDTQYF. In DNA form, the CDR3 reads TGTGCCAGCAGCCCCGTACTAGCGGGGGGCCGCCGATTCACAGATACGCAGTATTTT.